The following is a T cell receptor beta chain sequence with its context. TCRdb's table, derived via immunoSEQ multiplex PCR, lists solely in-frame clones and lacks some. Of under 95,000 clones in the sample, 90% are singletons; the top ten hold roughly 9.1%. This sample was taken from a study of T cell responses to AZD1222 COVID-19 vaccine. Germline assignment: CDR1 SGHTA and CDR2 FQGNSA. CDR3 size: 15 residues. Trimming shortened V by 2 bases and J by 5 bases, and 15 bases separated the two germline ends. This receptor was identified in an adult in good health. The chain employs TRBV7-2 and TRBJ1-2; maybe TRBD1 (5 bases). Sample: peripheral blood, taken on day 0 of AZD1222 vaccination. The CDR3 loop reads CASSLLMGTIYGYTF. CDR3 nucleotide sequence: TGTGCCAGCAGCTTATTGATGGGGACGATTTATGGCTACACCTTC.